This T cell receptor (beta chain) derives from a study of T cells after yellow fever vaccination. Study-level points and caveats: Repertoires sorted by FACS could include abundant clonotypes that are contaminants from the bulk population. Clones that expanded after primary vaccination mostly reappeared after the booster (roughly 96% CD4, roughly 90% CD8).

CDR1 is MNHEY and CDR2 is SVGAGI in the germline V gene. Trimming at V came to 2 bases and at J to 4 bases, leaving 4 bases not matched to a gene. This CDR3 spans 15 amino acids. MiXCR, applied by TCRdb to the 5' RACE reads, yields one record per CDR3 protein. The sample records roughly 170,000 distinct CDR3 sequences, around 8.5% being singletons. Notes on this clonotype: Its antigen is not known.

The TCR originated in a man between 18 and 29 years old who received the YFV17D yellow fever vaccine. The sequencing used CD8+ T cells sorted from PBMCs, collected 45 days after the yellow fever booster vaccination. The V and J genes are TRBV6-5 and TRBJ1-5, with 8 nucleotides matching TRBD1. The CDR3 nucleotides read TGTGCCAGCAGTTACAGGACAGGGTTGAATCAGCCCCAGCATTTT. Amino acids: CASSYRTGLNQPQHF.